This T cell receptor (beta chain) was identified during a study of blood T cell repertoires in COVID-19. This CDR3 has 13 residues. V lost 6 bases and J lost 3, with 9 bases in between. Method: immunoSEQ multiplex PCR; TCRdb's copy keeps in-frame clones and lacks some. The table has under 100,000 clones, roughly nine tenths seen once; the top ten hold 5% to 5.5%. The receptor was derived from a man aged 45-65 years with acute or convalescent COVID-19. Sequenced sample: peripheral blood. The V gene is TRBV12-3 or TRBV12-4, the J gene TRBJ1-5; D is possibly TRBD1 (5 bases). The DNA of the CDR3 is TGTGCCAGCAGCCCAGGGCACAATCAGCCCCAGCATTTT. It translates to CASSPGHNQPQHF.